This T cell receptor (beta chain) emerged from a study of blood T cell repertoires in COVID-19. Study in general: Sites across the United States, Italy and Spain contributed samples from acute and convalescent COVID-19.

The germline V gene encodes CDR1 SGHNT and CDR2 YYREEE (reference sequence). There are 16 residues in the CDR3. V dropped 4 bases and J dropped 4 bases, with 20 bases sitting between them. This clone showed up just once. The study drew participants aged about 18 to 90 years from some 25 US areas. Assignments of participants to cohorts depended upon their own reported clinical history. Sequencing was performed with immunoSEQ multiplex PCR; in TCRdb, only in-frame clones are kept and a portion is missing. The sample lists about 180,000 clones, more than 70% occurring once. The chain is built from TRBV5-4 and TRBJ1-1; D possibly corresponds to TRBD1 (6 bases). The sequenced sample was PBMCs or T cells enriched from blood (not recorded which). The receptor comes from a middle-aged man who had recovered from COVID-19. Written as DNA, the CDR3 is TGTGCCAGCAGCAAGGGGGGGAGCGAGGGGACCACTGAAGCTTTCTTT. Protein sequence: CASSKGGSEGTTEAFF.